Shown below are 23 T cell receptor beta chains from a single sample sequenced in a study of response to subunit inactivated influenza vaccine. TCRdb analysed the RT-PCR reads with MiXCR anew, one entry per CDR3 protein. The sample yields about 540,000 distinct CDR3 sequences, approximately 24% seen once. Separately, the same data were catalogued under a study of T cells expressing NK-cell markers. This second study says: UMIs were included in TCR beta cDNA generated by 5'RACE template switching.

Sequencing used CD4+ T cells sorted from PBMCs, obtained roughly 12 days after vaccination. The receptors originated from a middle-aged man who received an inactivated influenza vaccine.

The table lists this clonotype with many counts. One junction end disagrees with the germline gene, perhaps due to a read error. The V gene is TRBV5-1, the J gene TRBJ2-3; possible D gene TRBD2, 7 bases. CDR1 is SGHRS and CDR2 is YFSETQ in the germline V gene. CDR3 length equals 14 residues. This CDR3 is CASSLGGGPDTQYF. The CDR3 nucleotides are TGTGCCAGCAGCCTAGGGGGGGGGCCAGATACGCAGTATTTT. Full variable domain (missing parts from reference TRBV5-1 and TRBJ2-3): KAGVTQTPRYLIKTRGQQVTLSCSPISGHRSVSWYQQTPGQGLQFLFEYFSETQRNKGNFPGRFSGRQFSNSRSEMNVSTLELGDSALYLCASSLGGGPDTQYFGPGTRLTVL.

This clonotype turned up a few times. The chain joins TRBV4-2 to TRBJ2-1; 10 bases align to TRBD1. The CDR3 totals 16 residues. Looked up from germline, CDR1 is LGHNA and CDR2 is YNFKEQ. V lost 1 base, J lost 7 bases, and 7 bases stayed unmatched. For the CDR3, the DNA is TGTGCCAGCAGCCAAGGGGACAGGGGTAGAGGGAATGAGCAGTTCTTC. It yields the protein CASSQGDRGRGNEQFF.

In this sample, this clonotype turned up many times. This rearrangement joins TRBV15 to TRBJ1-1; D is perhaps TRBD1 (6 bases). CDR3 length: 14 residues. Germline-derived CDR1 and CDR2 are LNHNV and YYDKDF (reference sequence). Trimming pared 3 bases from V and 2 bases from J, leaving 10 bases between. DNA for the CDR3: TGTGCCACCAGCAGCACGACAGGTAACACTGAAGCTTTCTTT. Amino acid sequence: CATSSTTGNTEAFF.

The chain links TRBV28 to TRBJ2-2; no clear D. The CDR3 has 14 amino acids. V dropped 7 bases and J dropped 1 base, with 10 bases sitting between them. Germline CDR1 MDHEN, CDR2 SYDVKM. The CDR3 DNA is TGTGCCAGCAACTGGGCCTGGAACACCGGGGAGCTGTTTTTT. Translation gives CASNWAWNTGELFF.

A few counts support this clonotype. The V and J genes are TRBV24-1 and TRBJ2-5; D not resolved. Trimming removed 2 bases from V and 7 bases from J, with 7 bases in between. CDR3 length: 12 residues. The germline CDR1 and CDR2 sequences are KGHDR and SFDVKD. The CDR3 DNA reads as TGTGCCACCAGTGATTCTTCTGCGACCCAGTACTTC. This codes for CATSDSSATQYF.

This clonotype turned up a few times. This chain joins TRBV4-3 and TRBJ2-1, with 7 bases fitting TRBD2. CDR1 and CDR2 (germline): LGHNA, YSLEER. This CDR3 contains 16 residues. With 2 bases clipped from V and 3 bases from J, the junction kept 7 bases outside the gene matches. CDR3 residues: CASSQQPGGGYNEQFF. As DNA, the CDR3 is TGCGCCAGCAGCCAACAACCTGGCGGGGGCTACAATGAGCAGTTCTTC.

The V call is TRBV20-1, the J call TRBJ2-5, with D maybe TRBD1 (6 bases). V was pared by 2 bases and J by 5 bases, with 12 bases between. From germline, CDR1 is DFQATT and CDR2 SNEGSKA (reference sequence). The CDR3 sequence is 13 residues long. The CDR3 nucleotides read TGCAGTGCTAGACCGGACAGTCGGGAGACCCAGTACTTC. Translation: CSARPDSRETQYF.

The V and J genes are TRBV12-3 or TRBV12-4 and TRBJ2-5; D unresolved. The CDR3 sequence is 12 residues long. The V end lost 6 bases, the J end lost 2 bases, and 7 bases lay between the germline ends. The DNA for the CDR3 is TGTGCCAGCAGGGGTACTCAAGAGACCCAGTACTTC. Protein: CASRGTQETQYF.

The rearrangement uses TRBV7-9 and TRBJ2-5, with a possible D match to TRBD1 (6 bases). CDR1 is SEHNR and CDR2 is FQNEAQ in the germline V gene (reference sequence). The CDR3 is made up of 14 amino acids. Trimming cost V 5 bases and J 5 bases, with 15 bases left between them. The CDR3 DNA is TGTGCCAGCAGCAATATCAGGGGTGCGGAGACCCAGTACTTC. Its translation: CASSNIRGAETQYF.

The chain has TRBV6-1 and TRBJ1-1; D ambiguous. Germline CDR1 and CDR2: MNHNS and SASEGT. The CDR3 covers 14 residues. The germline V and J ends were trimmed by 5 bases and 0 bases, with 10 bases remaining between them. The CDR3 spells CASSRLGLNTEAFF. In DNA form, the CDR3 reads TGTGCCAGCAGTCGCTTGGGCTTGAACACTGAAGCTTTCTTT.

This chain joins TRBV29-1 and TRBJ2-5; no definite D call. Germline CDR1 and CDR2: SQVTM and ANQGSEA. The CDR3 runs 12 residues. Trimming took 7 bases from V and 5 from J, leaving 14 bases between them. DNA for the CDR3: TGCAGCGCGACCCTGGTTGAGGAGACCCAGTACTTC. It codes for CSATLVEETQYF. Full variable domain (missing parts from reference TRBV29-1 and TRBJ2-5): SAVISQKPSRDICQRGTSLTIQCQVDSQVTMMFWYRQQPGQSLTLIATANQGSEATYESGFVIDKFPISRPNLTFSTLTVSNMSPEDSSIYLCSATLVEETQYFGPGTRLLVL.

This clonotype has at least ten counts. J is TRBJ1-1 and V is TRBV7-2; D gene uncertain. Germline lookup yields CDR1 SGHTA and CDR2 FQGNSA. Trimming cost V 1 base and J 4 bases, with 13 bases left between them. CDR3 size: 15 residues. Written as DNA, the CDR3 is TGTGCCAGCAGCTTAGATGCTGGGGTTGGCACTGAAGCTTTCTTT. Translation: CASSLDAGVGTEAFF.

This clonotype has a count of ten or more. The chain joins TRBV11-2 to TRBJ2-3, with D possibly TRBD2 on 6 matching bases. The CDR3 totals 17 residues. The germline gives CDR1 SGHAT, CDR2 FQNNGV. The V and J ends lost 0 bases and 1 base respectively, with 14 bases between them. CDR3 residues: CASSLDRGTPGTDTQYF. The CDR3 nucleotides are TGTGCCAGCAGCTTAGATCGGGGGACCCCAGGCACAGATACGCAGTATTTT.

The J gene is TRBJ2-3, the V gene TRBV7-2; 9 bases align to TRBD2. The length of the CDR3 is 16 residues. The germline V gene encodes CDR1 SGHTA and CDR2 FQGNSA. Unmatched junction bases numbered 6, after V lost 1 base and J lost 4 bases. The CDR3 DNA is TGTGCCAGCAGCTTAGTCCTAGCGGGGAGGGCAGATACGCAGTATTTT. It is translated as CASSLVLAGRADTQYF.

The CDR3 region has the DNA TGTGCCACCAGCAGAGACAAATCTGGGGCCAACGTCCTGACTTTC. Translating gives CATSRDKSGANVLTF. The V call is TRBV15, the J call TRBJ2-6; D not certain. Trimming removed 0 bases at V and 1 base at J, with 4 bases between. The CDR3 is made up of 15 amino acids. The germline CDR1 and CDR2 sequences are LNHNV and YYDKDF (reference sequence).

The gene calls are TRBV28 and TRBJ2-1; 10 nucleotides match TRBD2. CDR1 and CDR2 from the germline V gene are MDHEN and SYDVKM. V shed 3 bases, J shed 0 bases, and the junction held 2 bases outside the gene matches. This CDR3 has 16 residues. CDR3 nucleotides: TGTGCCAGCAGTTTGCCTAGCGGGAGCTCCTACAATGAGCAGTTCTTC. This gives the protein CASSLPSGSSYNEQFF. The variable domain in full, with the rest retrieved from reference TRBV28 and TRBJ2-1, is DVKVTQSSRYLVKRTGEKVFLECVQDMDHENMFWYRQDPGLGLRLIYFSYDVKMKEKGDIPEGYSVSREKKERFSLILESASTNQTSMYLCASSLPSGSSYNEQFFGPGTRLTVL.

The J gene is TRBJ2-5, the V gene TRBV7-9, with D tentatively TRBD1 (6 bases). V was trimmed by 5 bases and J by 5 bases, leaving 12 bases between them. Germline V gene sequence: CDR1 SEHNR, CDR2 FQNEAQ (reference sequence). CDR3 size: 13 residues. The CDR3 DNA sequence: TGTGCCAGCAGCCCACAGGGTCCCGAGACCCAGTACTTC. Residues: CASSPQGPETQYF.

V is TRBV3-1 and J is TRBJ2-6; a possible D gene is TRBD1 (6 bases). CDR1 and CDR2 from the germline V gene are LGHDT and YNNKEL (reference sequence). The CDR3 runs 15 residues. The V end lost 8 bases, the J end lost 2 bases, and 13 bases lay between the germline ends. This CDR3 is CASYHTGTGANVLTF. The DNA for the CDR3 is TGTGCCAGCTATCACACAGGGACTGGGGCCAACGTCCTGACTTTC.

V is TRBV5-1 and J is TRBJ1-1, with 10 bases aligning to TRBD1. The CDR3 is made up of 15 amino acids. V was clipped by 0 bases and J by 7 bases; unmatched bases: 6. Germline CDR1 reads SGHRS; CDR2 reads YFSETQ. Here the CDR3 DNA reads TGCGCCAGCAGCTTGGCGGGACAGGGGTCGGGTGAAGCTTTCTTT. Translation gives CASSLAGQGSGEAFF.

In this sample, this clonotype turned up a few times. This rearrangement joins TRBV5-1 to TRBJ2-1, with 14 bases aligning to TRBD2. V lost 4 bases, J lost 6 bases, and 3 bases stayed unmatched. Looked up from germline, CDR1 is SGHRS and CDR2 is YFSETQ. The CDR3 loop spans 15 amino acids. This CDR3 is CASSKGTSGSNEQFF. The CDR3 DNA is TGCGCCAGCAGCAAAGGGACTAGCGGGAGCAATGAGCAGTTCTTC.

The genes are TRBV20-1 and TRBJ2-7; D possibly corresponds to TRBD2 (5 bases). Germline CDR1 is DFQATT and CDR2 is SNEGSKA (reference sequence). The CDR3 totals 14 residues. Trimming took off 4 bases at V and 5 bases at J, with 18 bases between the two ends. DNA of the CDR3: TGCAGTGCTAACCGACTTCCGGGAAACAACGAGCAGTACTTC. Translating it yields CSANRLPGNNEQYF.

CDR3: CASSLVASQQETQYF. The CDR3 DNA follows: TGTGCCAGCAGCTTAGTGGCTAGCCAACAAGAGACCCAGTACTTC. The chain uses TRBV7-6 and TRBJ2-5; possibly TRBD2 for D (5 bases). The CDR3 has 15 amino acids. The ends were cut back, 1 base at V and 2 bases at J, with 11 bases in the middle. The germline V gene has CDR1 SGHVS and CDR2 FNYEAQ.

In DNA form, the CDR3 reads TGTGCCACCTCCGGACTAGCGGGAGGGGGGAACACCGGGGAGCTGTTTTTT. Translation gives CATSGLAGGGNTGELFF. The chain joins TRBV10-3 to TRBJ2-2, with 15 bases identical to TRBD2. The CDR3 is 17 residues long. The germline CDR1 and CDR2 sequences are ENHRY and SYGVKD. Losses at the gene ends were 10 bases for V and 1 base for J; bases not matched to a gene: 7.